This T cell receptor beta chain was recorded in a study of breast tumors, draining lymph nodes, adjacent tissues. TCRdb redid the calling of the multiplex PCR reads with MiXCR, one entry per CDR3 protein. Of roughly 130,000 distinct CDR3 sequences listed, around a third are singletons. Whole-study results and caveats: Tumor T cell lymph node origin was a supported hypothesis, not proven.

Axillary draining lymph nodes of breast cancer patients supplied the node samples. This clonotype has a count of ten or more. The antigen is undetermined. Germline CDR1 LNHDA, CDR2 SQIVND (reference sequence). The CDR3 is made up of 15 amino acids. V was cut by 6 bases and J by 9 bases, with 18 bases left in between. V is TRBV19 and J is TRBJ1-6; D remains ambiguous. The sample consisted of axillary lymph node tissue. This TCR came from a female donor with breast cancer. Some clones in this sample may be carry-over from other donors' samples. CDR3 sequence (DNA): TGTGCCAGTAGCCCAGGTTATTTAATTGGTTCACCCCTCCACTTT. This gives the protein CASSPGYLIGSPLHF.